The next 18 T cell receptor beta chains were all read from a single sample in a study of PD-L1 blockade in urothelial cancer. The time point is: pretreatment peripheral blood. Sequencing was performed with immunoSEQ multiplex PCR; in TCRdb, only in-frame clones are kept and a portion is missing. The table records roughly 63,000 clones, roughly 79% of them present only once. The sample here was PBMCs, taken around atezolizumab (anti-PD-L1) treatment. The receptors come from a man in his sixties or seventies with urothelial cancer.

This rearrangement joins TRBV5-1 to TRBJ2-2, with D perhaps TRBD1 (5 bases). V was clipped by 0 bases and J by 4 bases, with 10 bases between them. The CDR3 runs to 15 residues. Germline V gives CDR1 SGHRS, CDR2 YFSETQ. The chain's CDR3 is CASSLGGQITGELFF. In DNA form, the CDR3 reads TGCGCCAGCAGCTTGGGGGGCCAGATCACCGGGGAGCTGTTTTTT.

V gene TRBV19 combines with J gene TRBJ2-5; the match to TRBD2 covers 12 bases. The CDR3 extends over 17 amino acids. CDR1 and CDR2 from the germline V gene are LNHDA and SQIVND (reference sequence). V gave up 5 bases and J gave up 5 bases; unmatched junction bases: 12. The CDR3 loop is CASSVGLAGLAGETQYF. The CDR3 DNA is TGTGCCAGTAGTGTGGGACTAGCGGGCCTGGCGGGGGAGACCCAGTACTTC. Based on the CDR3 plus reference TRBV19 and TRBJ2-5, the full variable domain is DGGITQSPKYLFRKEGQNVTLSCEQNLNHDAMYWYRQDPGQGLRLIYYSQIVNDFQKGDIAEGYSVSREKKESFPLTVTSAQKNPTAFYLCASSVGLAGLAGETQYFGPGTRLLVL.

V usage is TRBV30 and J usage is TRBJ1-4; the D is unclear. V lost 3 bases to trimming and J lost 0 bases, with 11 bases between them. In germline, CDR1 is GTSNPN, CDR2 SVGIG (reference sequence). This CDR3 has 15 amino acids. CDR3 in DNA: TGTGCCTGGAGCCCTGGGAGCACAACTAATGAAAAACTGTTTTTT. Amino acid sequence: CAWSPGSTTNEKLFF.

This clone was counted only a few times. This rearrangement joins TRBV18 to TRBJ1-5; unclear D gene. The CDR3 covers 12 residues. Germline V gene data show CDR1 as KGHSH and CDR2 as LQKENI. With 4 bases removed from V and 4 bases from J, the gap between germline ends came to 5 bases. This CDR3 reads CASSQENQPQHF. CDR3 in DNA: TGTGCCAGCTCACAAGAGAATCAGCCCCAGCATTTT.

This clone was recorded only once. The chain has TRBV28 and TRBJ2-7, with TRBD2 identical over 9 bases. J was trimmed by 0 bases and V by 6 bases; bases with no gene match: 6. This CDR3 has 15 residues. CDR1 and CDR2 from the germline V gene are MDHEN and SYDVKM. The CDR3 sequence is CASSRSGRLSYEQYF. The CDR3 DNA is TGTGCCAGCAGCCGAAGCGGGAGGCTCTCCTACGAGCAGTACTTC.

This sequence joins TRBV5-6 and TRBJ1-1; 7 nucleotides match TRBD1. V lost 4 bases and J lost 2; bases outside the gene matches: 8. CDR1 is SGHDT and CDR2 is YYEEEE in the germline V gene. This CDR3 has 15 residues. The CDR3 DNA follows: TGTGCCAGCAGCCTGAGGACAGGATTTAACACTGAAGCTTTCTTT. Its translation: CASSLRTGFNTEAFF.

V is TRBV6-1 and J is TRBJ2-5, with 7 bases that match TRBD1. V shed 5 bases, J shed 5 bases, and the junction held 8 bases outside the gene matches. This CDR3 is 14 amino acids long. Germline V lookup: CDR1 MNHNS, CDR2 SASEGT. This CDR3 reads CASSLHRGEETQYF. Written as DNA, the CDR3 is TGTGCCAGCAGTCTCCACAGGGGAGAGGAGACCCAGTACTTC.

The chain joins TRBV5-6 to TRBJ2-5; perhaps TRBD1 as D (5 bases). Germline lookup yields CDR1 SGHDT and CDR2 YYEEEE. CDR3 length: 11 residues. Trimming pared 7 bases from V and 5 bases from J, leaving 9 bases between. For the CDR3, the DNA is TGTGCCAGCGGCAGGGCGGAGACCCAGTACTTC. Amino acid sequence: CASGRAETQYF.

This clone came up a few times. This chain links TRBV4-2 with TRBJ2-1; 12 bases agree with TRBD2. This CDR3 is 16 amino acids long. The junction had 6 bases not matched to a gene; V was cut back by 0 bases and J by 9 bases. Germline loops: CDR1 LGHNA, CDR2 YNFKEQ. CDR3 nucleotide sequence: TGTGCCAGCAGCCAAGAGAGACTAGCGGGAGCTAGTGAGCAGTTCTTC. Its protein is CASSQERLAGASEQFF.

The chain couples TRBV5-1 to TRBJ2-1; D is perhaps TRBD2 (7 bases). From germline, CDR1 is SGHRS and CDR2 YFSETQ. The CDR3 is 16 residues long. V lost 3 bases and J lost 6, with 19 bases in between. The CDR3 DNA is TGCGCCAGCAGCTCCCAGAGCGGGACAACTATCAATGAGCAGTTCTTC. Its translation: CASSSQSGTTINEQFF.

This clone was counted a single time. This CDR3 reads CASSLASDRVSYEQYF. As DNA, the CDR3 is TGTGCCAGCAGCTTGGCCTCGGACAGGGTTTCCTACGAGCAGTACTTC. V usage is TRBV5-4 and J usage is TRBJ2-7, with 8 nucleotides matching TRBD1. Losses at the gene ends were 0 bases for V and 1 base for J; bases not matched to a gene: 6. The CDR3 runs 16 residues. Germline-derived CDR1 and CDR2 are SGHNT and YYREEE (reference sequence). The variable domain in full, completed from reference TRBV5-4 and TRBJ2-7, reads ETGVTQSPTHLIKTRGQQVTLRCSSQSGHNTVSWYQQALGQGPQFIFQYYREEENGRGNFPPRFSGLQFPNYSSELNVNALELDDSALYLCASSLASDRVSYEQYFGPGTRLTVT.

The chain employs TRBV10-3 and TRBJ2-1; 8 nucleotides match TRBD2. Looked up from germline, CDR1 is ENHRY and CDR2 is SYGVKD. V lost 5 bases and J lost 4; bases outside the gene matches: 7. The CDR3 extends over 15 amino acids. The CDR3 loop is CAISLGTSPYNEQFF. CDR3 DNA sequence: TGTGCCATCAGTCTTGGGACTAGTCCTTACAATGAGCAGTTCTTC.

The rearrangement joins TRBV6-5 to TRBJ2-7; possibly TRBD1 for D (5 bases). This CDR3 region has 13 residues. From germline, CDR1 is MNHEY and CDR2 SVGAGI. Trimming removed 0 bases from V and 3 bases from J, with 6 bases in between. CDR3 residues: CASSYSGVYEQYF. DNA of the CDR3: TGTGCCAGCAGTTACTCAGGGGTCTACGAGCAGTACTTC.

The chain combines TRBV6-1 with TRBJ2-7, with a possible D match to TRBD2 (5 bases). Trimming removed 7 bases at V and 1 base at J, with 8 bases between. This CDR3 spans 12 amino acids. Germline V gene lookup returns CDR1 MNHNS and CDR2 SASEGT. CDR3: CASNRGSYEQYF. As DNA, the CDR3 is TGTGCCAGCAATCGCGGGTCCTACGAGCAGTACTTC.

J is TRBJ2-5 and V is TRBV6-6; 15 nucleotides align to TRBD2. After removal of 6 bases from V and 5 bases from J, the junction contained 7 bases not matched to a gene. Germline CDR1 is MNHNY and CDR2 is SVGAGI (reference sequence). This CDR3 spans 16 amino acids. For the CDR3, the DNA is TGTGCCAGCAGCGGTGGACTAGCGGGAGGGGGGGAGACCCAGTACTTC. It codes for CASSGGLAGGGETQYF.

The chain combines TRBV19 with TRBJ2-3, with D possibly TRBD1 on 6 matching bases. The germline gives CDR1 LNHDA, CDR2 SQIVND (reference sequence). This CDR3 contains 16 residues. The V gene lost 5 bases and the J gene lost 2 bases, with 17 bases spanning the gap. The CDR3 spells CASSEPGVWYTDTQYF. The DNA for the CDR3 is TGTGCCAGTAGTGAACCAGGGGTCTGGTACACAGATACGCAGTATTTT.

The gene calls are TRBV12-5 and TRBJ2-1; D not resolved. The CDR3 contains 12 residues. V was trimmed by 3 bases and J by 8 bases, leaving 8 bases between them. Germline CDR1 reads LGHNT; CDR2 reads FRNRAP. The CDR3 loop is CASGLLGDEQFF. CDR3 bases: TGTGCTAGTGGTTTATTGGGCGATGAGCAGTTCTTC.

The chain couples TRBV7-8 to TRBJ2-7; TRBD1 agrees at 7 bases. Trimming took 0 bases from V and 0 from J; bases not matched to a gene: 8. Germline values: CDR1 SGHVS, CDR2 FQNEAQ. The length of the CDR3 is 17 residues. The CDR3 protein is CASSLARGQANSYEQYF. The CDR3 coding sequence is TGTGCCAGCAGCTTAGCTAGGGGGCAGGCCAACTCCTACGAGCAGTACTTC.